A single sample is the source of the 17 T cell receptor beta chains below, sequenced in a study of T cell repertoires in cytomegalovirus infection. TCRdb re-derived calls from the reads in MiXCR, one entry per CDR3 protein. Of a few hundred thousand distinct CDR3 sequences detected, about 33% appear once; the ten largest clones hold about 17%. These receptors' antigens are unknown. This specimen consisted of cultured PBMCs, obtained from culture after CMV antigen stimulation. Source of these receptors: a human donor in good health (CMV status not recorded). Some clones in this sample may be carry-over from other donors' samples.

The gene calls are TRBV23-1 and TRBJ2-4, with 12 bases lining up with TRBD2. TRBV23-1 counts as an open reading frame of uncertain function. The CDR3 is made up of 22 amino acids. The ends lost 3 bases at V and 0 bases at J; junction bases unmatched: 18. CDR3 sequence: CASSHRSPTGTSGSLAKNIQYF. The CDR3 region has the DNA TGCGCCAGCAGTCATAGGTCTCCCACCGGGACTAGCGGGTCATTAGCCAAAAACATTCAGTACTTC.

The chain carries TRBV12-3 or TRBV12-4 and TRBJ1-5; D gene ambiguous. V shed 2 bases and J shed 9 bases, with 8 bases lying between them. The CDR3 is 12 residues long. The CDR3 loop is CASSLSPWPQHF. CDR3 bases: TGTGCCAGCAGTTTATCGCCTTGGCCCCAGCATTTT.

This clonotype was picked up a small number of times. The chain employs TRBV11-2 and TRBJ2-2; D gene uncertain. Germline CDR1 is SGHAT and CDR2 is FQNNGV. V lost 3 bases and J 7 bases, leaving 6 bases between the germline ends. The CDR3 has 12 residues. CDR3 protein: CASSFRYGELFF. CDR3 coding DNA: TGTGCCAGCAGCTTCCGGTACGGGGAGCTGTTTTTT.

V usage is TRBV7-2 and J usage is TRBJ2-7; 7 nucleotides align to TRBD2. This CDR3 spans 14 amino acids. V dropped 3 bases and J dropped 3; count of bases not matched to a gene: 5. Germline V gene lookup returns CDR1 SGHTA and CDR2 FQGNSA. CDR3 protein: CASSFRREIYEQYF. CDR3 nucleotides: TGTGCCAGCAGCTTCCGGCGGGAGATCTACGAGCAGTACTTC.

CDR3 residues: CASNVGSGSSYNSPLHF. The CDR3 region has the DNA TGTGCCAGCAACGTAGGGAGCGGGAGCTCCTATAATTCACCCCTCCACTTT. This chain links TRBV27 with TRBJ1-6; no firm D call. V was trimmed by 7 bases and J by 0 bases, leaving 16 bases between them. Germline CDR1 MNHEY, CDR2 SMNVEV (reference sequence). The CDR3 sequence is 17 residues long.

The rearrangement links TRBV6-2 or TRBV6-3 to TRBJ2-2; 7 bases agree with TRBD2. The CDR3 totals 15 residues. Germline V gene data show CDR1 as MNHEY and CDR2 as SVGEGT. J was trimmed by 6 bases and V by 6 bases; bases with no gene match: 10. This CDR3 reads CASRPPGGSAGELFF. Here the CDR3 DNA reads TGTGCCAGCAGGCCTCCTGGCGGGAGTGCCGGGGAGCTGTTTTTT.

This clonotype came up many times. CDR3 nucleotide sequence: TGTGCCATCAGTGATTTAGGGCTGAACACTGAAGCTTTCTTT. It translates to CAISDLGLNTEAFF. The rearrangement links TRBV10-3 to TRBJ1-1; D is ambiguous. V was clipped by 3 bases and J by 0 bases, with 8 bases between them. Germline CDR1 and CDR2: ENHRY and SYGVKD. The CDR3 sequence is 14 residues long.

The V gene is TRBV7-2, the J gene TRBJ2-7, with D possibly TRBD2 on 6 matching bases. Germline V lookup: CDR1 SGHTA, CDR2 FQGNSA. V was trimmed by 1 base and J by 2 bases, leaving 12 bases between them. The CDR3 length is 15 residues. The DNA for the CDR3 is TGTGCCAGCAGCTTAGAACTCGGGGGTCCCTACGAGCAGTACGTC. As protein: CASSLELGGPYEQYV.

The V gene is TRBV7-8, the J gene TRBJ1-4; maybe TRBD1 (6 bases). This CDR3 region has 15 residues. Per germline, CDR1 SGHVS and CDR2 FQNEAQ. Trimming shortened V by 4 bases and J by 5 bases, and 14 bases separated the two germline ends. The CDR3 region has the DNA TGTGCCAGCAGCTCTGATACAGGGCACAATGAAAAACTGTTTTTT. Its protein product is CASSSDTGHNEKLFF.

This clonotype was observed a handful of times. This rearrangement joins TRBV5-8 to TRBJ2-1; D may match TRBD1 or TRBD2 (7 bases each). Looked up from germline, CDR1 is SGHTS and CDR2 is YDEGEE. V was shortened by 2 bases and J by 3 bases, with 15 bases between the two germline ends. The CDR3 loop spans 16 amino acids. The CDR3 spells CASSLWEGALYNEQFF. DNA for the CDR3: TGTGCCAGCAGCTTATGGGAGGGGGCACTCTACAATGAGCAGTTCTTC.

The table lists this clonotype with a few counts. The rearrangement links TRBV7-2 to TRBJ2-3, with a possible D match to TRBD2 (5 bases). The CDR3 totals 16 residues. V lost 2 bases and J lost 1, with 13 bases in between. From germline, CDR1 is SGHTA and CDR2 FQGNSA. DNA of the CDR3: TGTGCCAGCAGCTTAAGCGGAGGCTGGGGCACAGATACGCAGTATTTT. It codes for CASSLSGGWGTDTQYF.

This chain joins TRBV6-2 or TRBV6-3 and TRBJ2-1, with 8 bases that match TRBD2. The V and J ends lost 4 bases and 8 bases, in that order; junction bases with no gene match: 10. CDR1 and CDR2 from the germline V gene are MNHEY and SVGEGT. The CDR3 has 15 residues. The CDR3: CASSFSGERHDEQFF. CDR3 in DNA: TGTGCCAGCAGTTTTAGCGGGGAGCGCCACGATGAGCAGTTCTTC.

This clonotype was seen more than once but under ten times. Written as DNA, the CDR3 is TGTGCCAGCAGCTTAGAATCGGTGAAGACCCAGTACTTC. Translated: CASSLESVKTQYF. The V gene is TRBV7-9, the J gene TRBJ2-5; D gene unclear. V was shortened by 1 base and J by 6 bases, with 9 bases between the two germline ends. The CDR3 has 13 amino acids. CDR1 and CDR2 from the germline V gene are SEHNR and FQNEAQ (reference sequence).

The chain employs TRBV20-1 and TRBJ2-1; D may match TRBD1 or TRBD2 (5 bases each). The germline V and J ends were trimmed by 6 bases and 5 bases, with 8 bases remaining between them. CDR1 DFQATT and CDR2 SNEGSKA come from the germline V gene (reference sequence). This CDR3 is built from 11 residues. CDR3 DNA sequence: TGCAGTGCCATGGGGGACAATGAGCAGTTCTTC. The encoded protein is CSAMGDNEQFF.

This clonotype was found a few times. The chain combines TRBV5-1 with TRBJ1-1, with no clear D. Trimming pared 2 bases from V and 6 bases from J, leaving 14 bases between. The CDR3 consists of 14 residues. Germline V lookup: CDR1 SGHRS, CDR2 YFSETQ. The CDR3: CASSLDYTTPEAFF. CDR3 coding DNA: TGCGCCAGCAGCTTAGACTACACGACCCCTGAAGCTTTCTTT.

V usage is TRBV11-2 and J usage is TRBJ2-3; D uncertain. CDR1 is SGHAT, CDR2 FQNNGV, per germline. The CDR3 has 13 amino acids. With 5 bases removed from V and 6 bases from J, the gap between germline ends came to 12 bases. The CDR3 DNA follows: TGTGCCAGCAGCCCACACACGGCGGATACGCAGTATTTT. Encoded protein: CASSPHTADTQYF.

The J gene is TRBJ1-1, the V gene TRBV7-9, with TRBD1 identical over 8 bases. Germline V gene sequence: CDR1 SEHNR, CDR2 FQNEAQ (reference sequence). With V trimmed by 5 bases and J by 5 bases, 13 bases remained unmatched. This CDR3 spans 16 amino acids. This CDR3 is CASSPSGQGLETEAFF. The CDR3, as DNA: TGTGCCAGCAGCCCAAGCGGACAGGGCCTCGAGACTGAAGCTTTCTTT. Full variable domain (remainder filled in from reference TRBV7-9 and TRBJ1-1): DTGVSQNPRHKITKRGQNVTFRCDPISEHNRLYWYRQTLGQGPEFLTYFQNEAQLEKSRLLSDRFSAERPKGSFSTLEIQRTEQGDSAMYLCASSPSGQGLETEAFFGQGTRLTVV.